This passage covers 2 T cell receptor beta chains from one sample sequenced in a study of beta chain features in type 1 diabetes. Study conclusions and caveats: Among all four CD4+ subsets, Type 1 diabetes patients had TCRB CDR3s that were moderately but significantly shorter.

Reverse transcribing all isolated RNA meant expressed TCRB transcripts were sequenced. The protocol was immunoSEQ multiplex PCR, while the TCRdb copy is restricted to in-frame clones and leaves out a portion. The sample comprises under 300,000 clones, around 25% of which are singletons, and about 0.012% rests with the top ten. Their recognized antigens are unknown. The sequenced sample consisted of naive CD4+ T cells from blood. The source is a woman aged 25 to 39 with type 1 diabetes.

There are a few counts of this clone. This rearrangement joins TRBV4-2 to TRBJ2-1; 13 bases align to TRBD2. Trimming removed 5 bases from V and 0 bases from J; junction bases left unmatched: 7. CDR1 is LGHNA, CDR2 YNFKEQ, per germline. This CDR3 spans 18 amino acids. CDR3 DNA: TGTGCCAGCAGCTTAGGACTAGCGGGAGACAGCTCCTACAATGAGCAGTTCTTC. This codes for CASSLGLAGDSSYNEQFF.

This clone was seen more than once but under ten times. The rearrangement links TRBV9 to TRBJ2-7; 8 bases are a match to TRBD1. The length of the CDR3 is 18 residues. Germline V gives CDR1 SGDLS, CDR2 YYNGEE. The junction had 16 bases not matched to a gene; V was cut back by 0 bases and J by 5 bases. CDR3 coding DNA: TGTGCCAGCAGCGTAGTGGGAGAAACCGGGACAGGAAGGGACGAGCAGTACTTC. Translated, it gives CASSVVGETGTGRDEQYF.